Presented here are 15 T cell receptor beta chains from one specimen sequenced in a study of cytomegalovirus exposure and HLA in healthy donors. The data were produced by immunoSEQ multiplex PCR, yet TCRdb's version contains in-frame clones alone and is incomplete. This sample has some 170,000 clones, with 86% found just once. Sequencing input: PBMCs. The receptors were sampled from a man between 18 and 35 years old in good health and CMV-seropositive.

CDR3 protein: CASSWGGYEQYF. The CDR3 bases are TGTGCCAGCAGCTGGGGGGGGTACGAGCAGTACTTC. The chain is built from TRBV2 and TRBJ2-7; 7 positions agree with TRBD2. CDR1 and CDR2 (germline): SNHLY, FYNNEI. The V segment lost 6 bases and the J segment 4 bases; nucleotides outside the gene matches: 3. This CDR3 spans 12 amino acids.

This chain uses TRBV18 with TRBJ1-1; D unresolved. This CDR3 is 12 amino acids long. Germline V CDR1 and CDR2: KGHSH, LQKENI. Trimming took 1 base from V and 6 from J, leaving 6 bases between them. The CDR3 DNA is TGTGCCAGCTCACCACGGAGCTCTGAAGCTTTCTTT. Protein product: CASSPRSSEAFF.

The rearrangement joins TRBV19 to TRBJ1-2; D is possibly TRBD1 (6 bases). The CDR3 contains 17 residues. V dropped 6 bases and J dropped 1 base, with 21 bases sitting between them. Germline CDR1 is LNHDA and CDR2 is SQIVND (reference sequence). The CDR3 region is CASRAHRTGIRNYGYTF. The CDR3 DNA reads TGTGCCAGTAGGGCTCACAGAACAGGGATACGTAACTATGGCTACACCTTC. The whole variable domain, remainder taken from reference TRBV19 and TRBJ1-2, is DGGITQSPKYLFRKEGQNVTLSCEQNLNHDAMYWYRQDPGQGLRLIYYSQIVNDFQKGDIAEGYSVSREKKESFPLTVTSAQKNPTAFYLCASRAHRTGIRNYGYTFGSGTRLTVV.

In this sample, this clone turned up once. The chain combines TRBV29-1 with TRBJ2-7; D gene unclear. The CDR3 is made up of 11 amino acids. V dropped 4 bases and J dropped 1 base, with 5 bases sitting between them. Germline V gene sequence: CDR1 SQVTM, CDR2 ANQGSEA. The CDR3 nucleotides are TGCAGCGTTGCGTCGTCCTACGAGCAGTACTTC. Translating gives CSVASSYEQYF.

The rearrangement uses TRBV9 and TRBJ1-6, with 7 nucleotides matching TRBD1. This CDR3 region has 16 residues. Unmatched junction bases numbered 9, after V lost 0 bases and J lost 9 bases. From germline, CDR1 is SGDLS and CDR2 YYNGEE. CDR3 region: CASSVGGQSVGSPLHF. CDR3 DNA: TGTGCCAGCAGCGTAGGGGGACAGTCAGTCGGTTCACCCCTCCACTTT.

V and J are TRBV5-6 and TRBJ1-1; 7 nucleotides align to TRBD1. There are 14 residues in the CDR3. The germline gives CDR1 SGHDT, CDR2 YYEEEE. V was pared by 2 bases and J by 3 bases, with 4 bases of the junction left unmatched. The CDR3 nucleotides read TGTGCCAGCAGCTTCGGCCAGGGGGACACTGAAGCTTTCTTT. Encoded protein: CASSFGQGDTEAFF.

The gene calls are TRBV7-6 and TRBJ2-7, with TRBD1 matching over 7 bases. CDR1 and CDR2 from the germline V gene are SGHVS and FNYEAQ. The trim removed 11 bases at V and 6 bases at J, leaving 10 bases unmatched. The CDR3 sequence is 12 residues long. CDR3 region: CAPRDRVREQYF. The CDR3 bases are TGTGCCCCCCGAGACAGGGTACGCGAGCAGTACTTC.

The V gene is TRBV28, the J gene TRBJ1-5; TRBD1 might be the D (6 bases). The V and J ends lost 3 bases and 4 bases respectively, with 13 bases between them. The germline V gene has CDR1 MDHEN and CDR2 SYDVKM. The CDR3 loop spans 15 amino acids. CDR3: CASSFWGRGNQPQHF. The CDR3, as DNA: TGTGCCAGCAGTTTTTGGGGAAGGGGGAATCAGCCCCAGCATTTT.

The CDR3 loop is CASSPSGQGSEQYF. CDR3 nucleotides: TGTGCCAGCTCACCATCGGGACAGGGATCCGAGCAGTACTTC. This chain connects TRBV18 to TRBJ2-7, with 9 bases matching TRBD1. This CDR3 region has 14 residues. The trim removed 2 bases at V and 6 bases at J, leaving 5 bases unmatched. The germline CDR1 and CDR2 sequences are KGHSH and LQKENI.

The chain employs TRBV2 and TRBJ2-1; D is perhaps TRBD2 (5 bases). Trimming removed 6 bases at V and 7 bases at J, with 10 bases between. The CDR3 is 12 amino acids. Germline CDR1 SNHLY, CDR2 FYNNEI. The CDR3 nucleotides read TGTGCCAGCAGGCGGGCCGCTAATGAGCAGTTCTTC. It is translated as CASRRAANEQFF.

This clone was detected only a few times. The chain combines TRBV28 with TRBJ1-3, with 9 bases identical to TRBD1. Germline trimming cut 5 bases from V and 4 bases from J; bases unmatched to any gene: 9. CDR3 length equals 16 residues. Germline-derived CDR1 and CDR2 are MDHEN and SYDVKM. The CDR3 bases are TGTGCCAGCAGTGGTATGGACAGGGGAGGGGGAAACACCATATATTTT. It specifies CASSGMDRGGGNTIYF.

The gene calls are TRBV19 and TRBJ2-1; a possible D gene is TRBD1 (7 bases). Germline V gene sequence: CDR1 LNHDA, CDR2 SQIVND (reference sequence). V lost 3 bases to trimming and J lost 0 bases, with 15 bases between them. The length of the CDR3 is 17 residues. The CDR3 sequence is CASSIPGGRHSYNEQFF. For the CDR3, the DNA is TGTGCCAGTAGTATCCCAGGGGGGAGGCACTCCTACAATGAGCAGTTCTTC. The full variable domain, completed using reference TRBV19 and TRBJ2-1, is DGGITQSPKYLFRKEGQNVTLSCEQNLNHDAMYWYRQDPGQGLRLIYYSQIVNDFQKGDIAEGYSVSREKKESFPLTVTSAQKNPTAFYLCASSIPGGRHSYNEQFFGPGTRLTVL.

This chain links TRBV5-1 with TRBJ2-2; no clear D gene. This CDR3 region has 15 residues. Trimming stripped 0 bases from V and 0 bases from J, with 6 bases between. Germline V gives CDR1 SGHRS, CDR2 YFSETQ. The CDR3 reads CASSLETSNTGELFF. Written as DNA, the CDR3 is TGCGCCAGCAGCTTGGAAACTTCGAACACCGGGGAGCTGTTTTTT.

The CDR3 sequence: CASSHGTGEQPQHF. CDR3 coding DNA: TGCGCCAGCAGCCACGGGACAGGGGAGCAGCCCCAGCATTTT. The chain joins TRBV4-1 to TRBJ1-5; 10 bases match TRBD1. The CDR3 covers 14 residues. Germline lookup yields CDR1 MGHRA and CDR2 YSYEKL. V gave up 3 bases and J gave up 7 bases; unmatched junction bases: 3.

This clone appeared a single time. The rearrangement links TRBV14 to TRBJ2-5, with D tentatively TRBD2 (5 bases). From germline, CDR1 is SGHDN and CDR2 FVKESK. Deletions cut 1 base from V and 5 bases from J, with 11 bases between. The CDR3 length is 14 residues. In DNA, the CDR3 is TGTGCCAGCAGCCAAGTCGGGATAATTGAGACCCAGTACTTC. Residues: CASSQVGIIETQYF. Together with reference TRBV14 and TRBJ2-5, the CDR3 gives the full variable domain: EAGVTQFPSHSVIEKGQTVTLRCDPISGHDNLYWYRRVMGKEIKFLLHFVKESKQDESGMPNNRFLAERTGGTYSTLKVQPAELEDSGVYFCASSQVGIIETQYFGPGTRLLVL.